These 15 T cell receptor beta chains share one sample of origin, sequenced in a study of blood T cells in healthy people across ages. Then a second PCR, running about 6 to 12 cycles, was carried out with a sample-barcoded 5' primer and a J-beta primer mix. MiXCR, run by TCRdb on the 5' RACE reads, gives a single entry per CDR3 protein. The sample has over 500,000 distinct CDR3 sequences; under 65% are singletons. Source material: blood. These receptors were collected from a woman older than 75 in good health.

This clonotype was detected a few times. This chain joins TRBV10-3 and TRBJ2-1; no firm D call. The germline gives CDR1 ENHRY, CDR2 SYGVKD. This CDR3 comprises 11 residues. Trimming removed 6 bases at V and 11 bases at J, with 11 bases between. The CDR3 DNA reads TGTGCCATCAGCGTATTAAAGCAGCAGTTCTTC. Translated, it gives CAISVLKQQFF.

This chain links TRBV2 with TRBJ2-2, with TRBD1 matching 10 bases. This CDR3 contains 16 residues. Germline V gene data show CDR1 as SNHLY and CDR2 as FYNNEI. V lost 5 bases and J lost 4; bases outside the gene matches: 7. In DNA, the CDR3 is TGTGCCAGCAGTCGGGACAGGGGTGTCGGCACCGGGGAGCTGTTTTTT. Translated: CASSRDRGVGTGELFF.

This clonotype was seen more than once but under ten times. The chain has TRBV27 and TRBJ1-5, with 8 bases fitting TRBD1. This CDR3 is 18 amino acids long. The germline V gene has CDR1 MNHEY and CDR2 SMNVEV (reference sequence). V gave up 4 bases and J gave up 0 bases; unmatched junction bases: 11. The CDR3 protein is CASSSRSDRVNSNQPQHF. The DNA for the CDR3 is TGTGCCAGCAGTTCGCGATCGGACAGGGTGAATAGCAATCAGCCCCAGCATTTT.

With respect to this clonotype: A much larger clonotype is one base distant, so this may be a read error. The rearrangement joins TRBV7-9 to TRBJ2-1; D may be TRBD1 or TRBD2 (5 bases each). Germline CDR1 reads SEHNR; CDR2 reads FQNEAQ (reference sequence). Trimming removed 2 bases at V and 5 bases at J, with 16 bases between. There are 16 residues in the CDR3. The DNA of the CDR3 is TGTGCCAGCAGCTTAACCCCGGGACGGGGTAACAATGAGCAGTTCTTC. Its protein product is CASSLTPGRGNNEQFF.

The V gene is TRBV12-3 or TRBV12-4, the J gene TRBJ2-3; D is undetermined. Trimming removed 7 bases at V and 0 bases at J, with 11 bases between. This CDR3 is built from 14 residues. CDR3 sequence: CASMVTASTDTQYF. Here the CDR3 DNA reads TGTGCCAGCATGGTCACAGCCAGCACAGATACGCAGTATTTT.

As concerns this clonotype: A read error is possible here, since a much larger clone lies one base away. The chain joins TRBV18 to TRBJ2-7; 7 bases match TRBD1. J was trimmed by 2 bases and V by 7 bases; bases with no gene match: 5. CDR3 length equals 13 residues. Germline CDR1 KGHSH, CDR2 LQKENI. The CDR3 DNA follows: TGTGCCAGCTGTGGGGACAGCGCCTACGAGCAGTACTTC. Amino acids: CASCGDSAYEQYF.

This clonotype was seen ten or more times. V gene TRBV20-1 combines with J gene TRBJ2-5, with 8 bases aligning to TRBD2. The CDR3 has 15 amino acids. The germline V gene has CDR1 DFQATT and CDR2 SNEGSKA (reference sequence). Trimming removed 6 bases from V and 7 bases from J; junction bases left unmatched: 16. The CDR3 sequence: CSAQSSGGLSVTQYF. The CDR3, as DNA: TGCAGTGCCCAGTCGAGCGGGGGCCTATCAGTGACCCAGTACTTC.

The chain uses TRBV4-2 and TRBJ2-1, with D perhaps given as TRBD1 or TRBD2 (5 bases each). The J call may not be correct, given that the DNA end is closer to TRBJ2-7. Germline V gene sequence: CDR1 LGHNA, CDR2 YNFKEQ. The CDR3 consists of 17 residues. The CDR3: CASSQDGAGSSYNEQYF. DNA for the CDR3: TGTGCCAGCAGCCAAGATGGGGCAGGGAGCTCCTACAATGAGCAGTACTTC.

This clonotype turned up a few times. Just one base apart from a much larger clone, this may be a read error. This chain joins TRBV11-1 and TRBJ2-1; the D is unclear. The J call is uncertain, as TRBJ2-7 better fits the DNA end. The germline V gene has CDR1 SGHAT and CDR2 FQDESV (reference sequence). The CDR3 is 15 residues long. DNA for the CDR3: TGTGCCAGCAGTCGGTCCCCGAGCTCCTACAATGAGCAGTACTTC. It specifies CASSRSPSSYNEQYF.

Worth noting for this clonotype: This sequence may be a read error, since a much larger clone differs from it by one base. The V gene is TRBV20-1, the J gene TRBJ2-7; TRBD2 is a possible D gene (7 bases). The CDR3 has 18 residues. Germline V CDR1 and CDR2: DFQATT, SNEGSKA (reference sequence). Trimming left V 2 bases short and J 7 bases short, with 30 bases between. CDR3 bases: TGCAGTGCTAGATCAGATCGGGGGGCGGGGTCGGTGTTCGGTGAGCAGTACTTC. This encodes CSARSDRGAGSVFGEQYF.

The CDR3 coding sequence is TGCAGTGCTAGAGACCATAAGGGCTCCGGAAACATTCAGTACTTC. Its protein is CSARDHKGSGNIQYF. This chain joins TRBV20-1 and TRBJ2-4; no clear D gene. Germline V lookup: CDR1 DFQATT, CDR2 SNEGSKA (reference sequence). The CDR3 has 15 amino acids. V was shortened by 0 bases and J by 6 bases, with 15 bases between the two germline ends.

A remark on this clonotype: One base away lies a much larger clone, so this may be a sequencing read error. The V and J genes are TRBV29-1 and TRBJ1-4; a possible D gene is TRBD1 (5 bases). The V gene lost 3 bases and the J gene lost 0 bases, with 8 bases spanning the gap. This CDR3 contains 14 residues. The germline V gene encodes CDR1 SQVTM and CDR2 ANQGSEA. This CDR3 is CSVDRGSTNEKLFF. CDR3 DNA: TGCAGCGTTGATAGGGGCTCAACTAATGAAAAACTGTTTTTT.

In its sample, this clonotype was seen a few times. A much larger clone is a single base away; this may be a read error. V is TRBV5-1 and J is TRBJ2-1; 8 nucleotides align to TRBD2. With V trimmed by 7 bases and J by 8 bases, 11 bases remained unmatched. Germline values: CDR1 SGHRS, CDR2 YFSETQ. The CDR3 runs to 14 residues. The CDR3: CASVSGSRYDEQFF. The CDR3 DNA follows: TGCGCCAGCGTAAGCGGGAGCCGTTACGATGAGCAGTTCTTC.

This clonotype was counted at least ten times. V and J are TRBV28 and TRBJ2-1; D call uncertain. CDR1 and CDR2 (germline): MDHEN, SYDVKM. The CDR3 runs 13 residues. The V and J ends lost 6 bases and 7 bases respectively, with 13 bases between them. CDR3 DNA sequence: TGTGCCAGCAGCCCCGGACCCAGGAATGAGCAGTTCTTC. Protein: CASSPGPRNEQFF.

This clonotype was seen just once. The chain links TRBV4-1 to TRBJ2-1; 11 bases align to TRBD1. The length of the CDR3 is 14 residues. Germline-derived CDR1 and CDR2 are MGHRA and YSYEKL. With 4 bases clipped from V and 8 bases from J, the junction kept 4 bases outside the gene matches. CDR3 region: CASSLGQGAYEQFF. DNA of the CDR3: TGCGCCAGCAGCCTAGGACAGGGGGCATATGAGCAGTTCTTC.